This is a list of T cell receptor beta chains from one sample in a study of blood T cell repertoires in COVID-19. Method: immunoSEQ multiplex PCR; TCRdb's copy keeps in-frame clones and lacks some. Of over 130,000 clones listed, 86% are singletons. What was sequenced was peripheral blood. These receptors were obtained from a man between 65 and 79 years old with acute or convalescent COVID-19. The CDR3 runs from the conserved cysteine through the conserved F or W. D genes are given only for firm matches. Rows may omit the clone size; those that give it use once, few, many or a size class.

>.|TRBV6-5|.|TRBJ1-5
TGTGCCAGCAAAGGGGCCAATCAGCCCCAGCATTTT
CASKGANQPQHF
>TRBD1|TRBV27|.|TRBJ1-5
TGTGCCAGCAGGGGACAGGGGAGCAATCAGCCCCAGCATTTT
CASRGQGSNQPQHF
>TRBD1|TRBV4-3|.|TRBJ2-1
TGCGCCAGCAGCCCAGGGGGTGGGTACAATGAGCAGTTCTTC
CASSPGGGYNEQFF
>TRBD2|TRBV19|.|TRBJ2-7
TGTGCCAGTAGTATTCGAACTAGCGGCGAGCAGTACTTC
CASSIRTSGEQYF
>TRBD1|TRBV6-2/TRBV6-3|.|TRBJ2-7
TGTGCCAGCAGTGCCGGGACAGGGATCTCCTACGAGCAGTACTTC
CASSAGTGISYEQYF
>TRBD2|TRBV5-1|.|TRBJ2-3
TGCGCCAGCAGCCCGGGACTAGCGGGAGGGCGCTCTAGCACAGATACGCAGTATTTT
CASSPGLAGGRSSTDTQYF
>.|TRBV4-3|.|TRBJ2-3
TGCGCCAGCAGCCAAGACGGGGGAGAAGGAGATACGCAGTATTTT
CASSQDGGEGDTQYF
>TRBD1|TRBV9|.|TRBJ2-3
TGTGCCAGCAGCGCGAGACAGGGAGTGGCAGATACGCAGTATTTT
CASSARQGVADTQYF
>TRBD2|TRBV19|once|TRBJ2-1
TGTGCCAGTAAGAGACTAGCGGACTTGAGTGAGCAGTTCTTC
CASKRLADLSEQFF
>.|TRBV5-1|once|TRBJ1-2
TGCGCCAGCAGCCCCCCCGGCTCAGGATCCGATGGCTACACCTTC
CASSPPGSGSDGYTF
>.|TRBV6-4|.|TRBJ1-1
TGTGCCAGCAGCGAGGCACCGAACACTGAAGCTTTCTTT
CASSEAPNTEAFF
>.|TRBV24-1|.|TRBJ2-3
TGTGCCACCGGGAGTGCAATCACAGATACGCAGTATTTT
CATGSAITDTQYF
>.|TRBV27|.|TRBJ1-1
TGTGCCAGCAAGACACAGGAAGGCAACACTGAAGCTTTCTTT
CASKTQEGNTEAFF
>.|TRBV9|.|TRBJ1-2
TGTGCCAGCAGCGGGACCGGGCAGGGTAGCTATGGCTACACCTTC
CASSGTGQGSYGYTF
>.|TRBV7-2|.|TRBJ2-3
TGTGCCAGCAGCCTTAGTGGCGGGAGCACAGATACGCAGTATTTT
CASSLSGGSTDTQYF
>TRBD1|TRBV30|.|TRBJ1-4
TGTGCCTGGACTGACAGGGCTTGTAAAAAACTGTTTTTT
CAWTDRACKKLFF
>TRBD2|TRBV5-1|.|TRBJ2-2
TGCGCCAGCAGCTGGGGAACTAGCGGAGCGAACACCGGGGAGCTGTTTTTT
CASSWGTSGANTGELFF
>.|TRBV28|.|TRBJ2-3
TGTGCCAGCAGTTTAGGCGGATTCACAGATACGCAGTATTTT
CASSLGGFTDTQYF
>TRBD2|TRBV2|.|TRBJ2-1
TGTGCCACCTCCTCGGGACTAGCGGGATCGAGTGAGCAGTTCTTC
CATSSGLAGSSEQFF
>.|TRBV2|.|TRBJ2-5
TGTGCCAGCAGTCCACTAGACGGACAAGAGACCCAGTACTTC
CASSPLDGQETQYF
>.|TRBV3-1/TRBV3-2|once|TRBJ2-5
TGTGCCAGCAGCCAAGGCACGGGAGAGACCCAGTACTTC
CASSQGTGETQYF
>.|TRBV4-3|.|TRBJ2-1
TGCGCCAGCAGCCAAGATTTGGGTAGCAGTGAGCAGTTCTTC
CASSQDLGSSEQFF
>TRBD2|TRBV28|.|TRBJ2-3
TGTGCCAGCAGCGTAGCGGGAGGGCGGGCAGATACGCAGTATTTT
CASSVAGGRADTQYF
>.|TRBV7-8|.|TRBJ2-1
TGTGCCAGCAGCATCCAGGGGTCCGCCTACAATGAGCAGTTCTTC
CASSIQGSAYNEQFF
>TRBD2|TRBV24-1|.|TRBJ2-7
TGTGCCACCTATAGCGGGAGGCCCCCAACGAGGGAGCAGTACTTC
CATYSGRPPTREQYF
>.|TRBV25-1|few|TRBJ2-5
TGTGCCAGCAGTGTTAGCGTAGAGACCCAGTACTTC
CASSVSVETQYF
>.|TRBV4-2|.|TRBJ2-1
TGTGCCAGCAGCCAAGAACTAGCTTCCCATGAGCAGTTCTTC
CASSQELASHEQFF
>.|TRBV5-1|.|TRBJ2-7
TGCGCCAGCAGCCACTCTAGCGCCGCCTACGAGCAGTACTTC
CASSHSSAAYEQYF
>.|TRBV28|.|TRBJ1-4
TGTGCCAGCAGAGGGGGAATCCTTAATGAAAAACTGTTTTTT
CASRGGILNEKLFF
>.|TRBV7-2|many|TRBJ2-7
TGTGCCAGCAGCCGACAGACCTACGAGCAGTACTTC
CASSRQTYEQYF
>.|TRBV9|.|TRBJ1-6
TGTGCCAGCAGCGTGAGACAGTCCGATTCACCCCTCCACTTT
CASSVRQSDSPLHF
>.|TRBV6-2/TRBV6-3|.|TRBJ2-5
TGTGCCAGCAGTTTAACAGTTCAAGAGACCCAGTACTTC
CASSLTVQETQYF
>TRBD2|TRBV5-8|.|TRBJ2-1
TGTGCCATGGCATCCCGGGGAGGGCCCTATGAGCAGTTCTTC
CAMASRGGPYEQFF
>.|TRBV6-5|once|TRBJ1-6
TGTGCCAGCAGGGGGCAAAATTCACCCCTCCACTTT
CASRGQNSPLHF
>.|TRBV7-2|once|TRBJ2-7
TGTGCCAGCAGCTTAGATTCCGGGACAAACTACGAGCAGTACTTC
CASSLDSGTNYEQYF
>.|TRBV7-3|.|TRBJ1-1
TGTGCCAGCAGCTTATCAGGGAACACTGAAGCTTTCTTT
CASSLSGNTEAFF
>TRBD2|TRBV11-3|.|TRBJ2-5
TGTGCCAGCACCAGGACTAGCGGGTATAAGGAGACCCAGTACTTC
CASTRTSGYKETQYF
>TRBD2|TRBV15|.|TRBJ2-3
TGTGCCACCAGCAGAGTGGCGGGAGGTCGCACAGATACGCAGTATTTT
CATSRVAGGRTDTQYF
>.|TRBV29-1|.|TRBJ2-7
TGCAGCGTTAGCAGGGGAATAGGGTACGAGCAGTACTTC
CSVSRGIGYEQYF
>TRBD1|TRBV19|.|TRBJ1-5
TGTGCCAGTACCATGGACAGGGGGCGCGATCAGCCCCAGCATTTT
CASTMDRGRDQPQHF
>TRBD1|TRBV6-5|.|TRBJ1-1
TGTGCCAGCAGTTATACGACAGGGGATAACACTGAAGCTTTCTTT
CASSYTTGDNTEAFF
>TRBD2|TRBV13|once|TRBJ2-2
TGTGCCAGCAGCCCCCCCGGGACTAGCGGGAGCAGGGAGCTGTTTTTT
CASSPPGTSGSRELFF
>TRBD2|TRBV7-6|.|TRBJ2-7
TGTGCCAGCAGCTCCTACGCTAGCGGGAGGTACGAGCAGTACTTC
CASSSYASGRYEQYF
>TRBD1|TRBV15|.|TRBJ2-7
TGTGCCACCAGCGGGAGACAGGGGGCCTACGAGCAGTACTTC
CATSGRQGAYEQYF
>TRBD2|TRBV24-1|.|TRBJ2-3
TGTGCCACCAGTAGTACTAGCGGGAGGGGGAATACGCAGTATTTT
CATSSTSGRGNTQYF
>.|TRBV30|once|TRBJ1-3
TGTGCCGGGAACAGGGCTAACGGAAACACCATATATTTT
CAGNRANGNTIYF
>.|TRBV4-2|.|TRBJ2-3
TGTGCCAGCAGCCAAAGGGAGGGGGGGATCACAGATACGCAGTATTTT
CASSQREGGITDTQYF
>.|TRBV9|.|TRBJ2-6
TGTGCCAGCAGCGTAGAAGGACAAACAGGGGCCAACGTCCTGACTTTC
CASSVEGQTGANVLTF
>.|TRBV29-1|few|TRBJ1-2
TGCAGCGTTGAAGACAGGGTTACTGGGGGCTACACCTTC
CSVEDRVTGGYTF
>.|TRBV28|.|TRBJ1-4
TGTGCCAGCAGTACCGCAGGGGTTAATGAAAAACTGTTTTTT
CASSTAGVNEKLFF
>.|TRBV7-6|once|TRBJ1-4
TGTGCCAGCAGCGCTGTTAGGGGTACTGAAAAACTGTTTTTT
CASSAVRGTEKLFF
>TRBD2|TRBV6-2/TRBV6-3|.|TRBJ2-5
TGTGCCAGCAGTTACCCGGCCCGCGCGGGGGGCCTGGAGACCCAGTACTTC
CASSYPARAGGLETQYF
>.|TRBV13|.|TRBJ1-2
TGTGCCAGCAGCTTAGGCATTAGGGGGTCTGGCTACACCTTC
CASSLGIRGSGYTF
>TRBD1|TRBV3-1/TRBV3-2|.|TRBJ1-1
TGTGCCAGCAGCCGGGGACAGCCTTACACTGAAGCTTTCTTT
CASSRGQPYTEAFF
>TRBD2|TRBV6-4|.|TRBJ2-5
TGTGCCAGCCTCAATACTAGCGGGAGGGCCTTCTTCCAAGAGACCCAGTACTTC
CASLNTSGRAFFQETQYF
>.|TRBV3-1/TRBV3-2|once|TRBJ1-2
TGTGCCAGCAGCCCCCCCGGGGGGGCTGGAGGCTACACCTTC
CASSPPGGAGGYTF
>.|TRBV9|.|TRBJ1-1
TGTGCCAGCAGCCTTGGACAGTCCTTGGGGTCGAACACTGAAGCTTTCTTT
CASSLGQSLGSNTEAFF
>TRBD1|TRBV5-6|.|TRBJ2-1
TGTGCCAGCAGCTTGGACTCAGGGACAGGGGTCTACAATGAGCAGTTCTTC
CASSLDSGTGVYNEQFF
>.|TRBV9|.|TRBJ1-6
TGTGCCAGCAGCGTAGCTACACTAAATTCACCCCTCCACTTT
CASSVATLNSPLHF
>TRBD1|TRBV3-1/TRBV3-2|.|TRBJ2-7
TGTGCCAGCAGCCCCCACTCCGGACAGGGAACCTACGAGCAGTACTTC
CASSPHSGQGTYEQYF